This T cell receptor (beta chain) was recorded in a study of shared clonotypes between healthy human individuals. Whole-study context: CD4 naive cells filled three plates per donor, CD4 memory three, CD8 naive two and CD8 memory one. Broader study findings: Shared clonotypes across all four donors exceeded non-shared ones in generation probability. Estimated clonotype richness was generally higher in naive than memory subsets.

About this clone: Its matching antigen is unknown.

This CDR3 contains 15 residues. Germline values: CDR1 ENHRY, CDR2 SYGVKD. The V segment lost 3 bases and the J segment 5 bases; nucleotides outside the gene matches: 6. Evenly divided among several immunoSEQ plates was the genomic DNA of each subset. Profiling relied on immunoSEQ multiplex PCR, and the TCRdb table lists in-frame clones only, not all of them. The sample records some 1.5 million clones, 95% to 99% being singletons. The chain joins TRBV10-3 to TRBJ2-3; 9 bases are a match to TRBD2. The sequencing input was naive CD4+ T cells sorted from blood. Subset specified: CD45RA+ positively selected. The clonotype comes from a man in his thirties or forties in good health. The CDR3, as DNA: TGTGCCATCAGTGACTCTAGCGGGGTGGTAGATACGCAGTATTTT. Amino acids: CAISDSSGVVDTQYF.